A single TCR beta chain is shown here with its context. Its antigen is not identified. The limits of the CDR3 on the DNA are not certain, so only TCRdb's listed CDR3 is given. In germline, CDR1 is ENHRY, CDR2 SYGVKD. A total of 12 residues make up the CDR3, ends included. Version v3.0 of the immunoSEQ assay ran at survey level. Profiled with immunoSEQ multiplex PCR; TCRdb holds only in-frame clones, not every one. Of tens of thousands of clones listed, about 88% were seen once; the top ten hold roughly 0.94%. The data derive from a study of long-term antiretroviral therapy in people with HIV. On the study more broadly: The immediate-ART recommendation dates to 2015, and the earliest samples predate it by about a decade.

Findings of the study overall: HIV repertoires spanned narrower CDR3 length ranges than controls. Blood draws took place between the mid-2000s and the late 2010s and possibly involved older ART regimens.

Sequenced material: unsorted PBMCs, taken 2 years after starting antiretroviral therapy. The chain combines TRBV10-3 with TRBJ2-1; TRBD2 reflects the table's D call only, with no check against the DNA. The sequence was obtained from a man aged 50-59 years with HIV. The CDR3 protein is CAISLERDEQFF.